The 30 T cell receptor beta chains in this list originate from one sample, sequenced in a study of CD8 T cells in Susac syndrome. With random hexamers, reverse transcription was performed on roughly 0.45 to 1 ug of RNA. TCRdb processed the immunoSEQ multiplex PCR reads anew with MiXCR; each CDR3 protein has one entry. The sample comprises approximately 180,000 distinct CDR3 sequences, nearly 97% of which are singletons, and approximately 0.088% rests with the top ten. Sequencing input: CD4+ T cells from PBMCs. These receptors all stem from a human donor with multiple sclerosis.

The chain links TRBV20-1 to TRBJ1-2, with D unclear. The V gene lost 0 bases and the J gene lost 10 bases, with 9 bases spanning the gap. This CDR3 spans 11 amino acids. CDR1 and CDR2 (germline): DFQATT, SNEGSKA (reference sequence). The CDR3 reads CSARDPVYYTF. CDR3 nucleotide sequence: TGCAGTGCTAGAGACCCAGTGTACTACACCTTC.

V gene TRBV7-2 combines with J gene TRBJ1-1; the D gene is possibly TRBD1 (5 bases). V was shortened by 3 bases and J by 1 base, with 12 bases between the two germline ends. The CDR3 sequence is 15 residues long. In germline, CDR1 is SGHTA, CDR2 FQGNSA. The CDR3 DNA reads TGTGCCAGCAGCTTCAAGGGGCGCGGGAACACTGAAGCTTTCTTT. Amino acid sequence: CASSFKGRGNTEAFF. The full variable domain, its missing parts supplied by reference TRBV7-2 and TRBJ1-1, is GAGVSQSPSNKVTEKGKDVELRCDPISGHTALYWYRQSLGQGLEFLIYFQGNSAPDKSGLPSDRFSAERTGGSVSTLTIQRTQQEDSAVYLCASSFKGRGNTEAFFGQGTRLTVV.

CDR3 region: CSAAKAGVLRGETQYF. The CDR3, as DNA: TGCAGCGCGGCGAAAGCGGGGGTTCTCAGAGGGGAGACCCAGTACTTC. This chain joins TRBV20-1 and TRBJ2-5; 8 bases align to TRBD2. From germline, CDR1 is DFQATT and CDR2 SNEGSKA (reference sequence). The CDR3 spans 16 residues.

Here the CDR3 reads CASSLGSRTEAFF. The CDR3 DNA sequence: TGTGCCAGCAGCCTGGGATCAAGGACTGAAGCTTTCTTT. The chain carries TRBV5-4 and TRBJ1-1; D ambiguous. V lost 4 bases to trimming and J lost 5 bases, with 12 bases between them. The CDR3 length is 13 residues. Germline V CDR1 and CDR2: SGHNT, YYREEE (reference sequence).

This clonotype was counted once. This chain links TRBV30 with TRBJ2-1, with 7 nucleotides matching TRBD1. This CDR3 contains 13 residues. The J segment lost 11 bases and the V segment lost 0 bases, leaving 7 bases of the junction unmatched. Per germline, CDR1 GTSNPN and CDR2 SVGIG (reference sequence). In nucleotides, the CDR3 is TGTGCCTGGAGTGTTTTCGAGACAGGGAAGCAGTTCTTC. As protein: CAWSVFETGKQFF.

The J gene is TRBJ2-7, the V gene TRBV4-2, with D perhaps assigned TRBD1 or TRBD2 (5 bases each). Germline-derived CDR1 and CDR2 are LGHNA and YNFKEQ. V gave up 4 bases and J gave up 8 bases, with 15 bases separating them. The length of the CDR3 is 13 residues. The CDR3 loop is CASSPGAGFQQYF. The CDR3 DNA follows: TGTGCCAGCAGCCCCGGGGCCGGTTTTCAGCAGTACTTC.

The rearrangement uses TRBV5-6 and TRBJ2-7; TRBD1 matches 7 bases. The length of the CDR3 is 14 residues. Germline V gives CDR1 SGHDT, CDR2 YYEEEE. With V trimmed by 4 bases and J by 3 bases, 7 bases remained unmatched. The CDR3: CASSLGQLLYEQYF. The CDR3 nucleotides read TGTGCCAGCAGCCTGGGACAGCTACTCTACGAGCAGTACTTC.

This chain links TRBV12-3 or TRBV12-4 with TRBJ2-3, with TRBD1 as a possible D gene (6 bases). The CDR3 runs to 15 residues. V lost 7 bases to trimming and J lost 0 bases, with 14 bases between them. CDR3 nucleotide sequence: TGTGCCAGCACCCCAGACAGGAGAAGCACAGATACGCAGTATTTT. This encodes CASTPDRRSTDTQYF.

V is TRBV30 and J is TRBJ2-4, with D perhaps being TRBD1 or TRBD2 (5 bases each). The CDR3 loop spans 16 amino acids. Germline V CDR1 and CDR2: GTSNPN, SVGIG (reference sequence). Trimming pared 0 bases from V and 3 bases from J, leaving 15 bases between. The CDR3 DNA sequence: TGTGCCTGGAGTGTAAGGGACCTGCTAGTCAAAAACATTCAGTACTTC. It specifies CAWSVRDLLVKNIQYF.

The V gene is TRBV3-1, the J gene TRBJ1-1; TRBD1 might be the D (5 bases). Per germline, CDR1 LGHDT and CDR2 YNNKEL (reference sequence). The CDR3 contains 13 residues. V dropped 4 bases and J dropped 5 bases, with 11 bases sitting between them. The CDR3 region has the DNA TGTGCCAGCAGCCTCGGGGGGACTACTGAAGCTTTCTTT. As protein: CASSLGGTTEAFF.

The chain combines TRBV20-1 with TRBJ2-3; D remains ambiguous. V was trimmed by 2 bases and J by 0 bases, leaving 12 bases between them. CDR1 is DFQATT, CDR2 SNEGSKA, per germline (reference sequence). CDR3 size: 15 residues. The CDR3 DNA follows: TGCAGTGCTAGACGAGTCTTGGGGAGCACAGATACGCAGTATTTT. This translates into CSARRVLGSTDTQYF.

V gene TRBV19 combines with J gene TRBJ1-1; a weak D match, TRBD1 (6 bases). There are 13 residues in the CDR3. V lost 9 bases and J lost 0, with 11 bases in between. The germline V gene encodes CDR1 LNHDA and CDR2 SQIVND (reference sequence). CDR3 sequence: CASWTAMNTEAFF. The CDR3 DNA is TGTGCCAGCTGGACAGCTATGAACACTGAAGCTTTCTTT.

For the CDR3, the DNA is TGTGCCACCAGCAGAGATTTTGTTTGGGGCTCCTACAATGAGCAGTTCTTC. Protein product: CATSRDFVWGSYNEQFF. V gene TRBV15 combines with J gene TRBJ2-1, with no clear D. The CDR3 covers 17 residues. Germline V gene lookup returns CDR1 LNHNV and CDR2 YYDKDF (reference sequence). V lost 0 bases and J 0 bases, leaving 12 bases between the germline ends.

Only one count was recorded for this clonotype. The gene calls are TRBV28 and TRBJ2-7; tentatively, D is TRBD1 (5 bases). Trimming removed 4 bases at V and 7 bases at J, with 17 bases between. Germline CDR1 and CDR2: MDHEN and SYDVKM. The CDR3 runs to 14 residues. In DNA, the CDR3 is TGTGCCAGCAGTTATGACCCCAGGGTCCGGGAGCAGTACTTC. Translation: CASSYDPRVREQYF.

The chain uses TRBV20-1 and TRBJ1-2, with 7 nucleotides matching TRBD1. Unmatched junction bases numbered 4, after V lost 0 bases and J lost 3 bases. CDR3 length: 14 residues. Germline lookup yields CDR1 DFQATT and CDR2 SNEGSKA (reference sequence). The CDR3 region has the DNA TGCAGTGCTAGAGATAAGGGGGCCTACTATGGCTACACCTTC. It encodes CSARDKGAYYGYTF.

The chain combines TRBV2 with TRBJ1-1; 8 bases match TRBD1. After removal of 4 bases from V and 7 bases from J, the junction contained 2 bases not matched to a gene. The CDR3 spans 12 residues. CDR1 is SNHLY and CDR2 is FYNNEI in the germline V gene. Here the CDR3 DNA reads TGTGCCAGCAGTGGTGACAGGGGTGAAGCTTTCTTT. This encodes CASSGDRGEAFF.

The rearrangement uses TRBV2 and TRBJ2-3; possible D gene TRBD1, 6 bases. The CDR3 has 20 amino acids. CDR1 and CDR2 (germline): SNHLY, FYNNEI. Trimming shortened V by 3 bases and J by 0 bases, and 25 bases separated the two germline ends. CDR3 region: CASSEGASLVHTPSTDTQYF. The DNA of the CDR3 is TGTGCCAGCAGTGAGGGGGCGAGCCTAGTGCACACCCCTAGCACAGATACGCAGTATTTT.

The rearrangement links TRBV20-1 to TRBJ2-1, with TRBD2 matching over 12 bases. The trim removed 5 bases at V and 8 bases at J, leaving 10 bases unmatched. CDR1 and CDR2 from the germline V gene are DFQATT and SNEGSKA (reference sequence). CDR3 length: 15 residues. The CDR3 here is CSAPRTSGVIDEQFF. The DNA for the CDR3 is TGCAGTGCTCCCCGGACTAGCGGGGTGATCGATGAGCAGTTCTTC.

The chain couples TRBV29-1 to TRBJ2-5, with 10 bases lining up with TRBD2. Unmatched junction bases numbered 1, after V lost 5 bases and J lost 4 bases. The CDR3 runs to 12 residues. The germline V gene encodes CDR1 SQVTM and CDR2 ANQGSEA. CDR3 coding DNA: TGCAGCGTTTGGACTAGCGGAGAGACCCAGTACTTC. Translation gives CSVWTSGETQYF. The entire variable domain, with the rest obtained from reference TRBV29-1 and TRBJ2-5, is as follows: SAVISQKPSRDICQRGTSLTIQCQVDSQVTMMFWYRQQPGQSLTLIATANQGSEATYESGFVIDKFPISRPNLTFSTLTVSNMSPEDSSIYLCSVWTSGETQYFGPGTRLLVL.

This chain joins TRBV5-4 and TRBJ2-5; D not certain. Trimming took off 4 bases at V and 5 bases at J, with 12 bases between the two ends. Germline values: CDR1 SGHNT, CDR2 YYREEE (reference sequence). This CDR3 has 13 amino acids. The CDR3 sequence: CASSTPLGETQYF. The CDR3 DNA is TGTGCCAGCAGCACCCCACTTGGCGAGACCCAGTACTTC.

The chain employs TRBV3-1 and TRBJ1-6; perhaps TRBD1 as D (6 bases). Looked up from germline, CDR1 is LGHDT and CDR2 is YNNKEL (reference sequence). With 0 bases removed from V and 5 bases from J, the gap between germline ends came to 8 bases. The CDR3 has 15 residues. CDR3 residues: CASSQDAGDNSPLHF. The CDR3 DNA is TGTGCCAGCAGCCAAGACGCAGGGGATAATTCACCCCTCCACTTT.

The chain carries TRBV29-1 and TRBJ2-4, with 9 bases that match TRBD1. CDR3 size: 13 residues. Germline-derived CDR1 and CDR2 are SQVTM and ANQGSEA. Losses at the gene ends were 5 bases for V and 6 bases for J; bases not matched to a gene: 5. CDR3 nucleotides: TGCAGCGTTCCGGGGACAGGGCCAAACATTCAGTACTTC. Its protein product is CSVPGTGPNIQYF.

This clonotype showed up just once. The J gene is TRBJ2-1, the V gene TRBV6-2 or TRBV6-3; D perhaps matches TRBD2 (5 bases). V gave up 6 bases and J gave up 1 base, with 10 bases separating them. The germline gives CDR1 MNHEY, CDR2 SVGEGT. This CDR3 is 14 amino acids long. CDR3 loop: CASRRDGSYNEQFF. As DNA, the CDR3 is TGTGCCAGCAGGAGGGATGGGTCCTACAATGAGCAGTTCTTC.

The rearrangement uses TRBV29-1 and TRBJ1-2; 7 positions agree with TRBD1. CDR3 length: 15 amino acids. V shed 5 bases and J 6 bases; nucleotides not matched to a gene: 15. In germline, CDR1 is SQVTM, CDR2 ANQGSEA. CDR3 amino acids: CSVRGDSHEQNGYTF. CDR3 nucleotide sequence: TGCAGCGTTAGAGGGGACAGCCACGAACAGAATGGCTACACCTTC.

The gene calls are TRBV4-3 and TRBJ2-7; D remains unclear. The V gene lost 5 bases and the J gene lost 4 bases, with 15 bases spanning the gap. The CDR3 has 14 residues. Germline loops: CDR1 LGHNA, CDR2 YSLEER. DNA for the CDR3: TGCGCCAGCAGCGAACGGACCGCGGCGTACGAGCAGTACTTC. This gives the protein CASSERTAAYEQYF.

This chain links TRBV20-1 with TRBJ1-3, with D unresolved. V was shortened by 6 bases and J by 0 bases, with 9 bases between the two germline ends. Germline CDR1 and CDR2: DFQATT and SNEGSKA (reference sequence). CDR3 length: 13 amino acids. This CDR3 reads CSASDNSGNTIYF. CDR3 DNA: TGCAGTGCCTCAGATAACTCTGGAAACACCATATATTTT.

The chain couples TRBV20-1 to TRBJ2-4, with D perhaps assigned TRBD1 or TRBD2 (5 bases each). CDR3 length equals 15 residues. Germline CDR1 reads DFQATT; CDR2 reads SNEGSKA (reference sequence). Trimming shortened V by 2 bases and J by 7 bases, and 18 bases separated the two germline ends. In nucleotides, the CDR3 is TGCAGTGCTAGACCATCCGGGACGATAGGGAACATTCAGTACTTC. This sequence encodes CSARPSGTIGNIQYF.

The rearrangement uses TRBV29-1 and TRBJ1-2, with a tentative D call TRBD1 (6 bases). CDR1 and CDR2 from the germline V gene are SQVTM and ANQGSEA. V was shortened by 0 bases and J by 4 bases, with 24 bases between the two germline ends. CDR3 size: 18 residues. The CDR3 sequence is CSVEDLASGSIRGYGYTF. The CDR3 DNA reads TGCAGCGTTGAAGACCTTGCGTCGGGGTCTATCAGGGGCTATGGCTACACCTTC.

The DNA of the CDR3 is TGTGCCAGCAGCTCTGGACAGGGCTATGGCTACACCTTC. Its protein product is CASSSGQGYGYTF. This chain uses TRBV2 with TRBJ1-2; 8 bases map to TRBD1. CDR1 and CDR2 (germline): SNHLY, FYNNEI. J lost 4 bases, V lost 6 bases, and 4 bases had no gene match. The CDR3 sequence is 13 residues long.

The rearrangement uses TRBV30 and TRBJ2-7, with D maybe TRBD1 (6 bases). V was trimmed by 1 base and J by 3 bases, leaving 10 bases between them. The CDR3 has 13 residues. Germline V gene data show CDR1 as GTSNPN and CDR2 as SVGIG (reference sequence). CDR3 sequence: CAWSAGHHYEQYF. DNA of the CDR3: TGTGCCTGGAGTGCGGGACACCACTACGAGCAGTACTTC.